A selection of T cell receptor beta chains follows, all from one sample in a study of blood T cell repertoires in COVID-19. Sequencing used immunoSEQ multiplex PCR; TCRdb keeps in-frame clones, though not all of them. The sample lists some 220,000 clones, 80% to 85% occurring once. Sequenced: peripheral blood. These receptors were taken from a woman in her seventies with COVID-19, enrolled during active disease. The CDR3 runs from the conserved cysteine through the conserved F or W. A D gene is named only where the DNA matches it firmly. Clone size is shown for a subset of rows, as once, few, many or a class of expanded clone.

CDR3nt: TGTGCCAGCAGCGTCGGGACTAGCGGCATCTACGAGCAGTACTTC
CDR3aa: CASSVGTSGIYEQYF
j_gene: TRBJ2-7
abundance: -
v_gene: TRBV9
len: 15
d_gene: TRBD2

CDR3nt: TGTGCCAGCAGTTCTATAGGACAGGGGGCTTTGTATGGCAATCAGCCCCAGCATTTT
CDR3aa: CASSSIGQGALYGNQPQHF
j_gene: TRBJ1-5
abundance: few
v_gene: TRBV6-9
len: 19
d_gene: TRBD1

CDR3nt: TGTGCCAGCAGTCCAGGGGGCATATCGAAAAACATTCAGTACTTC
CDR3aa: CASSPGGISKNIQYF
j_gene: TRBJ2-4
abundance: -
v_gene: TRBV6-2/TRBV6-3
len: 15
d_gene: TRBD1

CDR3nt: TGCAGCGTAGGACAGGGGGCTTGGGGCTACACCTTC
CDR3aa: CSVGQGAWGYTF
j_gene: TRBJ1-2
abundance: -
v_gene: TRBV29-1
len: 12
d_gene: TRBD1

CDR3nt: TGTGCCAGCAGCTCCCAACCCCAGACAGTTCAGGTGGGCTACACCTTC
CDR3aa: CASSSQPQTVQVGYTF
j_gene: TRBJ1-2
abundance: -
v_gene: TRBV7-2
len: 16
d_gene: -

CDR3nt: TGTGCCATCCGGGTGGGAGTGGATGAAAAACTGTTTTTT
CDR3aa: CAIRVGVDEKLFF
j_gene: TRBJ1-4
abundance: -
v_gene: TRBV24-1
len: 13
d_gene: -

CDR3nt: TGTGCCAGCCGCACCGGGACTAGCGGGAGTTGGTTCTTC
CDR3aa: CASRTGTSGSWFF
j_gene: TRBJ2-1
abundance: few
v_gene: TRBV6-5
len: 13
d_gene: TRBD2

CDR3nt: TGTGCCAGCAGCTTAAGCCCTGGTACGGGTGAAAAACTGTTTTTT
CDR3aa: CASSLSPGTGEKLFF
j_gene: TRBJ1-4
abundance: -
v_gene: TRBV7-2
len: 15
d_gene: -

CDR3nt: TGCAGCGTCAGGGGTTCCGGGGAGCTGTTTTTT
CDR3aa: CSVRGSGELFF
j_gene: TRBJ2-2
abundance: -
v_gene: TRBV29-1
len: 11
d_gene: -

CDR3nt: TGTGCCACCCTCCGGGATTTCCCTAACTCTGGGGCCAACGTCCTGACTTTC
CDR3aa: CATLRDFPNSGANVLTF
j_gene: TRBJ2-6
abundance: few
v_gene: TRBV28
len: 17
d_gene: -

CDR3nt: TGTGCCAGCAGTGAAGGTCCCCAGGGTTTCTATGGCTACACCTTC
CDR3aa: CASSEGPQGFYGYTF
j_gene: TRBJ1-2
abundance: -
v_gene: TRBV6-1
len: 15
d_gene: -

CDR3nt: TGTGCCAGCAGCCTGGGAGCGTCTGACTATGGCTACACCTTC
CDR3aa: CASSLGASDYGYTF
j_gene: TRBJ1-2
abundance: -
v_gene: TRBV5-4
len: 14
d_gene: -

CDR3nt: TGTGCCAGCAGCGTAGGAAGCGGGGGACTCTACGAGCAGTACTTC
CDR3aa: CASSVGSGGLYEQYF
j_gene: TRBJ2-7
abundance: -
v_gene: TRBV9
len: 15
d_gene: TRBD2

CDR3nt: TGCAGTGCTAGTTATCGGGGAGAGATCTCCTACAATGAGCAGTTCTTC
CDR3aa: CSASYRGEISYNEQFF
j_gene: TRBJ2-1
abundance: -
v_gene: TRBV20-1
len: 16
d_gene: -

CDR3nt: TGTGCCTGGAGTCCCTTGACAAGCAATCAGCCCCAGCATTTT
CDR3aa: CAWSPLTSNQPQHF
j_gene: TRBJ1-5
abundance: -
v_gene: TRBV30
len: 14
d_gene: -

CDR3nt: TGTGCCAGCAGTGCTGACGACAGGGCCTACAATGAGCAGTTCTTC
CDR3aa: CASSADDRAYNEQFF
j_gene: TRBJ2-1
abundance: -
v_gene: TRBV6-4
len: 15
d_gene: TRBD1

CDR3nt: TGCAGCGTCGAAGGGACTTATGGCTACACCTTC
CDR3aa: CSVEGTYGYTF
j_gene: TRBJ1-2
abundance: -
v_gene: TRBV29-1
len: 11
d_gene: -

CDR3nt: TGTGCCACCAGCAGAGATATTAACTCGCGCTATGGCTACACCTTC
CDR3aa: CATSRDINSRYGYTF
j_gene: TRBJ1-2
abundance: -
v_gene: TRBV15
len: 15
d_gene: -

CDR3nt: TGCGCCAGCAGCCAAGTTACGGGAGGAGTCTTTAACGAGCAGTACTTC
CDR3aa: CASSQVTGGVFNEQYF
j_gene: TRBJ2-7
abundance: -
v_gene: TRBV4-1
len: 16
d_gene: TRBD2

CDR3nt: TGTGCCAGCAGCTTAACCGGGTTACTAAACACTGAAGCTTTCTTT
CDR3aa: CASSLTGLLNTEAFF
j_gene: TRBJ1-1
abundance: -
v_gene: TRBV7-8
len: 15
d_gene: -

CDR3nt: TGTGCCAGCAGTTTAGATAAATCAGGGGGCACGGAAGCTTTCTTT
CDR3aa: CASSLDKSGGTEAFF
j_gene: TRBJ1-1
abundance: once
v_gene: TRBV27
len: 15
d_gene: TRBD1

CDR3nt: TGTGCCAGCAGATCACAGGGGGGCACTGAAGCTTTCTTT
CDR3aa: CASRSQGGTEAFF
j_gene: TRBJ1-1
abundance: -
v_gene: TRBV6-5
len: 13
d_gene: TRBD1

CDR3nt: TGTGCCAGTGCTCCGACTAGCAGCTCTGGGAATGAGCAGTTCTTC
CDR3aa: CASAPTSSSGNEQFF
j_gene: TRBJ2-1
abundance: -
v_gene: TRBV19
len: 15
d_gene: TRBD2

CDR3nt: TGTGCCAGCAGTTACTCTCCGGCGGGGCGGAACACTGAAGCTTTCTTT
CDR3aa: CASSYSPAGRNTEAFF
j_gene: TRBJ1-1
abundance: -
v_gene: TRBV6-5
len: 16
d_gene: -

CDR3nt: TGCGCCAGCAGCCAAGAGCCTGGATTCGGGACAGGGGGTGGTTACGAGCAGTACTTC
CDR3aa: CASSQEPGFGTGGGYEQYF
j_gene: TRBJ2-7
abundance: -
v_gene: TRBV4-1
len: 19
d_gene: TRBD1

CDR3nt: TGTGCCAGCAGCTCGCCGGGGTACCAAGAGACCCAGTACTTC
CDR3aa: CASSSPGYQETQYF
j_gene: TRBJ2-5
abundance: -
v_gene: TRBV6-5
len: 14
d_gene: -

CDR3nt: TGTGCCAGCACCTCGTCGAAAGGGGGCACTGAAGCTTTCTTT
CDR3aa: CASTSSKGGTEAFF
j_gene: TRBJ1-1
abundance: -
v_gene: TRBV2
len: 14
d_gene: -

CDR3nt: TGTGCCAGCACCCCCCCAGGGGTCGGCGTCGAGCAGTACTTC
CDR3aa: CASTPPGVGVEQYF
j_gene: TRBJ2-7
abundance: -
v_gene: TRBV6-6
len: 14
d_gene: -

CDR3nt: TGTGCCAGCAGCTTTGGTGGCTCAAGCACAGATACGCAGTATTTT
CDR3aa: CASSFGGSSTDTQYF
j_gene: TRBJ2-3
abundance: -
v_gene: TRBV7-3
len: 15
d_gene: -

CDR3nt: TGCAGTGCCAGTTCCTGGGCGGGAGTGAGGGGCGAGCAGTACTTC
CDR3aa: CSASSWAGVRGEQYF
j_gene: TRBJ2-7
abundance: once
v_gene: TRBV20-1
len: 15
d_gene: TRBD2

CDR3nt: TGTGCCAGCAGACTCGGACAGGTAGGCACTGAAGCTTTCTTT
CDR3aa: CASRLGQVGTEAFF
j_gene: TRBJ1-1
abundance: few
v_gene: TRBV28
len: 14
d_gene: TRBD1

CDR3nt: TGTGCCAGCACCACCAGGGGCGTTGAAAAACTGTTTTTT
CDR3aa: CASTTRGVEKLFF
j_gene: TRBJ1-4
abundance: -
v_gene: TRBV7-2
len: 13
d_gene: -

CDR3nt: TGTGCCAGCAGTTCCCGGGAGTCTACCGAAGCTTTCTTT
CDR3aa: CASSSRESTEAFF
j_gene: TRBJ1-1
abundance: -
v_gene: TRBV27
len: 13
d_gene: -

CDR3nt: TGCGCCAGCAGCTTGTTGGCCGGAGGTGGAAACACCATATATTTT
CDR3aa: CASSLLAGGGNTIYF
j_gene: TRBJ1-3
abundance: -
v_gene: TRBV5-1
len: 15
d_gene: -

CDR3nt: TGTGCCAGCAGCCCCCGCGACAGGTTGAACACTGAAGCTTTCTTT
CDR3aa: CASSPRDRLNTEAFF
j_gene: TRBJ1-1
abundance: -
v_gene: TRBV11-2
len: 15
d_gene: -

CDR3nt: TGTGCCAGCAGCTTAATAGGGGGCTCTAAGGATGGCTACACCTTC
CDR3aa: CASSLIGGSKDGYTF
j_gene: TRBJ1-2
abundance: -
v_gene: TRBV7-2
len: 15
d_gene: TRBD1

CDR3nt: TGCGCCAGCAGCCAAGAAGTAGCCCCGGGACTAAAGCTCAGCAAGGAGCAGTTCTTC
CDR3aa: CASSQEVAPGLKLSKEQFF
j_gene: TRBJ2-1
abundance: -
v_gene: TRBV4-1
len: 19
d_gene: TRBD2

CDR3nt: TGTGCGACGTCCGGGACAGCTGGGCAATTCTTC
CDR3aa: CATSGTAGQFF
j_gene: TRBJ2-1
abundance: once
v_gene: TRBV30
len: 11
d_gene: TRBD1

CDR3nt: TGTGCCAGCAGTTTTACTTCACCGGGAGGCTACACCTTC
CDR3aa: CASSFTSPGGYTF
j_gene: TRBJ1-2
abundance: -
v_gene: TRBV28
len: 13
d_gene: -

CDR3nt: TGTGCCACCAGCAGAGGGGCATCCGGAGATACGCAGTATTTT
CDR3aa: CATSRGASGDTQYF
j_gene: TRBJ2-3
abundance: once
v_gene: TRBV15
len: 14
d_gene: -